This is a list of T cell receptor beta chains from one sample in a study of T cell responses to AZD1222 COVID-19 vaccine. Repertoires were generated with immunoSEQ multiplex PCR, while TCRdb's copy carries only in-frame clones and drops some. The table records 170,000 or so clones, 90% to 95% of them present only once. Material: peripheral blood, obtained on day 0 of AZD1222 vaccination. These receptors came from an adult in good health. CDR3s include the opening cysteine and the closing phenylalanine or tryptophan. The D gene is left open where the match is weak. Some rows have no size entry. The others give once, few or many, or a class for an expanded clone.

v_gene	d_gene	j_gene	abundance	CDR3nt	CDR3aa
TRBV19	TRBD1	TRBJ1-1	.	TGTGCCAGTAGTTTCCGACAGGGGGCCAACACTGAAGCTTTCTTT	CASSFRQGANTEAFF
TRBV6-6	.	TRBJ2-1	.	TGTGCCAGCAGCCCTCTGGACGCTTCACAGTTCTTC	CASSPLDASQFF
TRBV11-3	.	TRBJ1-1	once	TGTGCCAGCAGCTTAGGCGGGGAGGCGGCTGAAGCTTTCTTT	CASSLGGEAAEAFF
TRBV4-1	.	TRBJ1-2	.	TGCGCCAGCAGCCAAGACGAGGGGCTAAACTATGGCTACACCTTC	CASSQDEGLNYGYTF
TRBV3-1/TRBV3-2	TRBD1	TRBJ1-1	.	TGTGCCAGCAGCCGACAGGGAGGCACTGAAGCTTTCTTT	CASSRQGGTEAFF
TRBV10-3	TRBD2	TRBJ2-3	once	TGTGCCATCAGCGGGACGGGACTAGCGGGGGGCAGCACAGATACGCAGTATTTT	CAISGTGLAGGSTDTQYF
TRBV7-2	TRBD1	TRBJ1-3	.	TGTGCCAGCAGCTTGACAGGGGCCGCTTACACTGCCGGAAACACCATATATTTT	CASSLTGAAYTAGNTIYF
TRBV7-2	.	TRBJ1-3	.	TGTGCCAGCAGCCAATTAAGCAGGGGATTCGGGACCATATATTTT	CASSQLSRGFGTIYF
TRBV6-5	.	TRBJ1-3	.	TGTGCCAGCAGCACACTAGGCACCATATATTTT	CASSTLGTIYF
TRBV11-3	.	TRBJ1-1	.	TGTGCCAGCAGCTTAGCAGGAACGAACACTGAAGCTTTCTTT	CASSLAGTNTEAFF
TRBV6-1	.	TRBJ1-2	.	TGTGCCAGCAGTCAAGCCCCGGGAGGCTACACCTTC	CASSQAPGGYTF
TRBV7-3	TRBD1	TRBJ2-1	once	TGTGCCAGCAGCTCCGACAGGGGAAATGAGCAGTTCTTC	CASSSDRGNEQFF
TRBV7-6	.	TRBJ2-1	.	TGTGCCAGCAGCCAGTCTAGAGGCTCCTACAATGAGCAGTTCTTC	CASSQSRGSYNEQFF
TRBV4-1	TRBD1	TRBJ1-5	.	TGCGCCAGCAGCCCTCCTCCGGGACAGGGCAATCAGCCCCAGCATTTT	CASSPPPGQGNQPQHF
TRBV2	.	TRBJ2-2	.	TGTGCCAGCAGTGAAGCTTCCCCGGGGCTCATCACCGGGGAGCTGTTTTTT	CASSEASPGLITGELFF
TRBV30	.	TRBJ2-7	once	TGTGCCTGGGAACCGAGGGGCCGCTTAGGGGAGCAGTACTTC	CAWEPRGRLGEQYF
TRBV5-1	TRBD1	TRBJ1-4	.	TGCGCCAGCAGCGGAGGGACAGGGTATGAAAAACTGTTTTTT	CASSGGTGYEKLFF
TRBV7-2	.	TRBJ1-4	.	TGTGCCAGCAGCTTAGCTCTACAGTCTAATGAAAAACTGTTTTTT	CASSLALQSNEKLFF